These T cell receptor beta chains were read from a single sample in a study of T cell responses to AZD1222 COVID-19 vaccine. The data were produced by immunoSEQ multiplex PCR, yet TCRdb's version contains in-frame clones alone and is incomplete. The repertoire holds 150,000 to 200,000 clones, with about 89% as singletons. The sample here was peripheral blood, taken on day 0 of MenACWY control vaccination. The receptors stem from an adult in good health. Both conserved end residues are trimmed from each CDR3. A D gene is named only where the DNA matches it firmly.

>TRBV11-3|TRBD1|TRBJ1-1
ASDRGIAF
>TRBV5-1|-|TRBJ2-7
ASSLASDSSYEQY
>TRBV28|-|TRBJ1-1
ASSFAPLNTEAF
>TRBV10-3|-|TRBJ2-3
ATWFGGEGTDTQY
>TRBV3-1/TRBV3-2|TRBD1|TRBJ2-2
ASSQDRGTANTGELF
>TRBV27|-|TRBJ2-5
ASSPPGTVLGHQY
>TRBV2|-|TRBJ2-7
ASSAAQQGLYEQY
>TRBV7-2|-|TRBJ2-7
ASSLGAATYEQY
>TRBV7-2|TRBD2|TRBJ2-3
ASSLYLSGGAGDTQY
>TRBV13|TRBD2|TRBJ2-2
ASSNAGVNTGELF
>TRBV1|-|TRBJ1-2
TSSHLKESSGYT
>TRBV7-3|TRBD1|TRBJ1-1
ASSLRQTGVNTEAF
>TRBV5-4|-|TRBJ2-5
ASSLRGATETQY
>TRBV28|-|TRBJ2-1
ASRNDSYNEQF
>TRBV11-3|-|TRBJ2-1
ASSFGPDNEQF